This passage covers 8 T cell receptor beta chains from one sample sequenced in a study of T cells expressing NK-cell markers. With the 5' RACE reads reprocessed, TCRdb shows one record per CDR3 protein and no DNA. The sample table includes 550,000 to 600,000 distinct CDR3 sequences. Input material: blood T cells: a sorted CD56 or NKG2C T cell subset, CD4+ or CD8+ T cells, or bulk PBMC T cells (not recorded which). All receptors derive from a man between 18 and 35 years old in good health.

The chain has TRBV15 and TRBJ2-4; TCRdb indicates TRBD1, and absent DNA this call remains unverified. Per germline, CDR1 LNHNV and CDR2 YYDKDF (reference sequence). The CDR3 is 14 residues long. The CDR3 loop is CATGQGRAKNIQYF. Full variable domain (rest looked up from reference TRBV15 and TRBJ2-4): DAMVIQNPRYQVTQFGKPVTLSCSQTLNHNVMYWYQQKSSQAPKLLFHYYDKDFNNEADTPDNFQSRRPNTSFCFLDIRSPGLGDTAMYLCATGQGRAKNIQYFGAGTRLSVL.

The CDR3 spells CATERFTGELFF. V and J are TRBV24-1 and TRBJ2-2. The CDR3 loop spans 12 amino acids. Germline lookup yields CDR1 KGHDR and CDR2 SFDVKD.

The genes are TRBV20-1 and TRBJ1-4; TCRdb lists TRBD1, though no DNA is available to test this call. CDR3 length: 14 amino acids. Germline values: CDR1 DFQATT, CDR2 SNEGSKA (reference sequence). The CDR3 sequence is CSAHPTGIDEKLFF.

The rearrangement links TRBV30 to TRBJ1-2. Germline CDR1 and CDR2: GTSNPN and SVGIG (reference sequence). This CDR3 has 13 residues. The chain's CDR3 is CAWSNWAGYGYTF.

The chain is built from TRBV5-1 and TRBJ2-4; TCRdb outputs TRBD1, but without DNA this stays unchecked. In germline, CDR1 is SGHRS, CDR2 YFSETQ. This CDR3 spans 18 amino acids. CDR3 residues: CASSPPDAWGLAKNIQYF.

The chain joins TRBV20-1 to TRBJ2-1; the TRBD2 assignment by TCRdb is unverifiable without DNA. In germline, CDR1 is DFQATT, CDR2 SNEGSKA (reference sequence). The CDR3 is made up of 14 amino acids. The CDR3 loop reads CSALSGRLSNEQFF.

This rearrangement joins TRBV7-9 to TRBJ2-3; TCRdb outputs TRBD2, but without DNA this stays unchecked. Per germline, CDR1 SEHNR and CDR2 FQNEAQ (reference sequence). The CDR3 totals 15 residues. CDR3 loop: CASSSQAGMTDTQYF.

The genes are TRBV7-2 and TRBJ1-1; without DNA, the TCRdb call of TRBD1 cannot be checked. Germline CDR1 and CDR2: SGHTA and FQGNSA. This CDR3 has 13 residues. The CDR3 is CASGKGGNTEAFF.